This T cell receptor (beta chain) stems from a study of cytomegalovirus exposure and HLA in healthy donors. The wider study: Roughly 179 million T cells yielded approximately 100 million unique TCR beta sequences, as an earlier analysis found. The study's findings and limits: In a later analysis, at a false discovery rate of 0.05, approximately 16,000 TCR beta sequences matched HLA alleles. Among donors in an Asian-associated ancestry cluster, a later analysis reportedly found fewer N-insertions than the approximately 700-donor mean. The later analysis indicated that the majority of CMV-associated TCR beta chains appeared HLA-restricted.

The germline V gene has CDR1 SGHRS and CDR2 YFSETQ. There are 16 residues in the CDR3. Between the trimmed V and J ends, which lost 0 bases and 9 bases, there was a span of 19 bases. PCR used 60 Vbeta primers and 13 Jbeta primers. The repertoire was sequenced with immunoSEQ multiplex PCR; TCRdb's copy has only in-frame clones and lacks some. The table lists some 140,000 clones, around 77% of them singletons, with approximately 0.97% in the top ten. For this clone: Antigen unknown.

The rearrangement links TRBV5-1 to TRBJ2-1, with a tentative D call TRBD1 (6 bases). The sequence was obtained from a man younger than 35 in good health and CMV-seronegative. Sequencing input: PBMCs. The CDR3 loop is CASSLVPRTVVSEQFF. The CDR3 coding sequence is TGCGCCAGCAGCTTGGTTCCCCGGACAGTGGTTAGTGAGCAGTTCTTC. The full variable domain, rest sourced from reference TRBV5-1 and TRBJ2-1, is KAGVTQTPRYLIKTRGQQVTLSCSPISGHRSVSWYQQTPGQGLQFLFEYFSETQRNKGNFPGRFSGRQFSNSRSEMNVSTLELGDSALYLCASSLVPRTVVSEQFFGPGTRLTVL.